The sample holds a few counts of the clone carrying this TCR beta chain. Its antigen is still unknown. The entry originates in a study of response to subunit inactivated influenza vaccine. Findings of the study overall: Few additional T cells are recruited per seasonal influenza vaccination, authors suggested.

The CDR3 is 16 amino acids. V was shortened by 1 base and J by 4 bases, with 16 bases between the two germline ends. Germline-derived CDR1 and CDR2 are MGHRA and YSYEKL. TCRdb reprocessed the RT-PCR reads via MiXCR and lists one record per CDR3 protein. Of hundreds of thousands of distinct CDR3 sequences listed, around 15% were seen once; the top ten hold 6% to 9.5%. The input for sequencing was PBMCs from blood, taken less than 15 days before vaccination. The J gene is TRBJ2-5, the V gene TRBV4-1, with unresolved D. This receptor was taken from a man between 50 and 59 years old who received an inactivated influenza vaccine. Written as DNA, the CDR3 is TGCGCCAGCAGCCAAGGGCCGCAACAGCCAGCAGAGACCCAGTACTTC. Translating it yields CASSQGPQQPAETQYF.